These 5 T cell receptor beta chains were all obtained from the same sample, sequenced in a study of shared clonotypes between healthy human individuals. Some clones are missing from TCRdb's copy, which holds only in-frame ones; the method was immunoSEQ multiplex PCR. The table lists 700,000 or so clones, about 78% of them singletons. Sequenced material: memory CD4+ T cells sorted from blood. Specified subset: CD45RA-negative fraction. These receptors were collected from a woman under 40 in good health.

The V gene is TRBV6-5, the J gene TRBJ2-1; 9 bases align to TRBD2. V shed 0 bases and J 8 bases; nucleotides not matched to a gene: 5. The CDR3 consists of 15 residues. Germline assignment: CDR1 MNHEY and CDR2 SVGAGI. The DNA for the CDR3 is TGTGCCAGCAGTTACTCAGCGGCGGGAGGGGATGAGCAGTTCTTC. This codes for CASSYSAAGGDEQFF.

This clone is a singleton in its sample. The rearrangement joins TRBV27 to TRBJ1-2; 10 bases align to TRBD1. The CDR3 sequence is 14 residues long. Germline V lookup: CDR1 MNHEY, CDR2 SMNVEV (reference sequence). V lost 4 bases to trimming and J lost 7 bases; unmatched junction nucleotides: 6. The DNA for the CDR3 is TGTGCCAGCAGTTCCGACAGGGGGCGTATTGGCTACACCTTC. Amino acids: CASSSDRGRIGYTF.

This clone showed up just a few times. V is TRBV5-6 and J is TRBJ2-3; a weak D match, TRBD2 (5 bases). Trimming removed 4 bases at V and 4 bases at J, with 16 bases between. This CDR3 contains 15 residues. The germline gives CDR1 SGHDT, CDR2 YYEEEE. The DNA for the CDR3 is TGTGCCAGCAGCCCCGGAACCGGACTTTCAGATACGCAGTATTTT. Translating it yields CASSPGTGLSDTQYF.

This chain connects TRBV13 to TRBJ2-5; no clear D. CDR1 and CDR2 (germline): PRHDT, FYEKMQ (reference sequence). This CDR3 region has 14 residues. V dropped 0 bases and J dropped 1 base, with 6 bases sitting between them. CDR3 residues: CASSLGAPQETQYF. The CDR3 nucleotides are TGTGCCAGCAGCTTAGGAGCGCCCCAAGAGACCCAGTACTTC.

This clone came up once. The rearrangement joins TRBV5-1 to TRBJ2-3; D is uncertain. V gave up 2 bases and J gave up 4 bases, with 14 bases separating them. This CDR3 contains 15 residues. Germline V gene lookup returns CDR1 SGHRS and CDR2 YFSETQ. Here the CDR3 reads CASSLTSESPDTQYF. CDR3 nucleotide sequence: TGCGCCAGCAGCTTAACCAGCGAGTCCCCAGATACGCAGTATTTT.